The present TCR beta chain was sequenced within a study of blood T cell repertoires in COVID-19. Profiling relied on immunoSEQ multiplex PCR, and the TCRdb table lists in-frame clones only, not all of them. The sample includes approximately 170,000 clones, under 95% of them seen just once. Germline V lookup: CDR1 PRHDT, CDR2 FYEKMQ (reference sequence). CDR3 length: 15 amino acids. V was clipped by 5 bases and J by 5 bases; unmatched bases: 9. The receptor was isolated from a man aged 18 to 29 with COVID-19, enrolled during active disease. The source material was peripheral blood. V gene TRBV13 combines with J gene TRBJ1-2; 9 bases map to TRBD1. The CDR3 protein is CASSLNRGRNYGYTF. The CDR3, as DNA: TGTGCCAGCAGCCTCAACAGGGGGCGCAATTATGGCTACACCTTC.